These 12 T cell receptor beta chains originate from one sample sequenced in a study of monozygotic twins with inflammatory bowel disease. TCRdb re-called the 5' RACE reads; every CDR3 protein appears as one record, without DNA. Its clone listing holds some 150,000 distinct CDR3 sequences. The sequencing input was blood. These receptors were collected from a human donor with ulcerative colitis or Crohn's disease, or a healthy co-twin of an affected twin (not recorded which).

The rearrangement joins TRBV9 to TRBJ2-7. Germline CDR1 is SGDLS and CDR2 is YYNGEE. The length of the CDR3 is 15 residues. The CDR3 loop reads CASSVDARSSYEQYF.

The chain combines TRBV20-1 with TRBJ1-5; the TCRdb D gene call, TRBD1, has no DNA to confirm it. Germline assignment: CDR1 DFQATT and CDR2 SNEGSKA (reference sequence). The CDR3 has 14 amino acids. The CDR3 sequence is CSARGPYSNQPQHF.

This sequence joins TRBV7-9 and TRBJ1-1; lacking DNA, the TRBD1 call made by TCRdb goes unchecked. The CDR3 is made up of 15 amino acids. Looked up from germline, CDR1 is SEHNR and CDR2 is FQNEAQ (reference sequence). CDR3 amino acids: CASSSPGRWNTEAFF.

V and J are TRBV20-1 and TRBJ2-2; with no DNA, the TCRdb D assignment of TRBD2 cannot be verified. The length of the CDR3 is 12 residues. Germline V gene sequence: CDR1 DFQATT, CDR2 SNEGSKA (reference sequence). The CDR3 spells CSAQRETGELFF.

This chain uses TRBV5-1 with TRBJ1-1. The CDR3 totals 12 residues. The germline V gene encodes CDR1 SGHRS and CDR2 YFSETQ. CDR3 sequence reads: CASSLVGSGAFF. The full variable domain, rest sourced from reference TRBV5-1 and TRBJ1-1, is KAGVTQTPRYLIKTRGQQVTLSCSPISGHRSVSWYQQTPGQGLQFLFEYFSETQRNKGNFPGRFSGRQFSNSRSEMNVSTLELGDSALYLCASSLVGSGAFFGQGTRLTVV.

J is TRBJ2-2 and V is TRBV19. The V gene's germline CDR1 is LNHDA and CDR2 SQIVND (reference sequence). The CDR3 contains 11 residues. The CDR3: CASRVTGELFF.

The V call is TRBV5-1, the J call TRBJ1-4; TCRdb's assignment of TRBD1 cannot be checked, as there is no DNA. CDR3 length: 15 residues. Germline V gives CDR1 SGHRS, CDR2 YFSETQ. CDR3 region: CASSLAGQGGEKLFF. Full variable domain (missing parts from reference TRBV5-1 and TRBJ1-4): KAGVTQTPRYLIKTRGQQVTLSCSPISGHRSVSWYQQTPGQGLQFLFEYFSETQRNKGNFPGRFSGRQFSNSRSEMNVSTLELGDSALYLCASSLAGQGGEKLFFGSGTQLSVL.

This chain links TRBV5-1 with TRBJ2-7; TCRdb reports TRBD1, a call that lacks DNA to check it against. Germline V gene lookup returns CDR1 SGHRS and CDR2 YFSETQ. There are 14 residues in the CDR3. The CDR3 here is CASSWGQGTYEQYF.

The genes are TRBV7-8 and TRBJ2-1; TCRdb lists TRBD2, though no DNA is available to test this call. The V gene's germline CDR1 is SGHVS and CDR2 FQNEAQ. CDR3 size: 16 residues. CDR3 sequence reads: CASSLEIGGPHNEQFF.

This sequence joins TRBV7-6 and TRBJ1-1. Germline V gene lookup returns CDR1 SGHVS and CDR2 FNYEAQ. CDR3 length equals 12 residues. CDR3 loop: CASSLNPTEAFF.

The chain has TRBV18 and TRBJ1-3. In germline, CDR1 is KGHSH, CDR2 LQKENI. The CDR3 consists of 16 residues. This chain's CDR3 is CASSPQRADSGNTIYF.

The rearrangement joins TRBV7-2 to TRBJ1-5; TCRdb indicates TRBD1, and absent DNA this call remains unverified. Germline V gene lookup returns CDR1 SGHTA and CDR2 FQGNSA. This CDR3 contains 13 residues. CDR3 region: CASSEQTGRPQHF.